This T cell receptor beta chain was observed in a study of cytomegalovirus exposure and HLA in healthy donors. V shed 2 bases and J shed 2 bases, with 13 bases lying between them. The CDR3 totals 16 residues. Germline-derived CDR1 and CDR2 are MDHEN and SYDVKM. Broader study findings: Through in vitro validation, three CMV-associated chains were shown to be specific for CMV antigens. The study labeled around 160 TCR beta chains cytomegalovirus-associated. With high specificity and sensitivity, the classifier reportedly diagnosed cytomegalovirus status. A previous analysis found most TCR beta V segments productive roughly 90% or roughly 30% of the time.

The PCR made use of 60 Vbeta and 13 Jbeta primers. Clones were read by immunoSEQ multiplex PCR, and TCRdb kept only the in-frame ones, dropping some. Of 150,000 to 200,000 clones in the sample, over 75% are singletons; the top ten hold around 3.2%. This clone came up a few times. Its specificity is unknown. This TCR was sampled from a female donor in good health and CMV-seronegative. Sequencing was carried out using PBMCs. The chain employs TRBV28 and TRBJ1-5; no definite D call. DNA of the CDR3: TGTGCCAGCAGTTTAAGGGCCGGGGATGGCAATCAGCCCCAGCATTTT. This sequence encodes CASSLRAGDGNQPQHF. The full variable domain, rest sourced from reference TRBV28 and TRBJ1-5, is DVKVTQSSRYLVKRTGEKVFLECVQDMDHENMFWYRQDPGLGLRLIYFSYDVKMKEKGDIPEGYSVSREKKERFSLILESASTNQTSMYLCASSLRAGDGNQPQHFGDGTRLSIL.